The clone carrying this TCR beta chain was picked up a small number of times. Its antigen is undetermined. The sample comes from a study of blood T cells in healthy people across ages. Study results and limitations: Per-million-T-cell TCR beta diversity fell roughly linearly with age.

PCR was performed a second time for roughly 7 to 11 cycles using a sample-barcoded 5' primer and a J-beta primer mix. Carrying 12 random nucleotides, a template-switch adaptor labeled each individual cDNA molecule. TCRdb fed the 5' RACE reads into MiXCR, producing one record per CDR3 protein. In the table there are under 1,000,000 distinct CDR3 sequences, less than 60% of which are singletons. There are 17 residues in the CDR3. Germline loops: CDR1 SGHTA, CDR2 FQGNSA. Trimming removed 7 bases from V and 1 base from J; junction bases left unmatched: 11. The sequenced sample consisted of blood. The rearrangement joins TRBV7-2 to TRBJ2-3, with 10 nucleotides matching TRBD2. The sequence was obtained from a man aged 80 or over in good health. The CDR3 DNA reads TGTGCCAGCACCCTATCGACTAGCGGGTCCCGCACAGATACGCAGTATTTT. Translated, it gives CASTLSTSGSRTDTQYF.